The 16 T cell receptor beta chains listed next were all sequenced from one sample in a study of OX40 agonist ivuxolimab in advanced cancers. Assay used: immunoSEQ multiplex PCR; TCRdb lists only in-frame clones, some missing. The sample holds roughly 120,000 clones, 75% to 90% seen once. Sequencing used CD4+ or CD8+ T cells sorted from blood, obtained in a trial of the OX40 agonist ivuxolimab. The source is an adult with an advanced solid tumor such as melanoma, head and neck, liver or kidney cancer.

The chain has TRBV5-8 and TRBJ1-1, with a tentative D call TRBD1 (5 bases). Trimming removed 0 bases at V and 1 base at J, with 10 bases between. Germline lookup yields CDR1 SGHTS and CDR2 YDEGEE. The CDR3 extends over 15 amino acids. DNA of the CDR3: TGTGCCAGCAGCTTGGCGGAGCAGGGGAACACTGAAGCTTTCTTT. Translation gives CASSLAEQGNTEAFF. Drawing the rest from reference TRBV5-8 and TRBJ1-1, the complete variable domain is EAGVTQSPTHLIKTRGQQATLRCSPISGHTSVYWYQQALGLGLQFLLWYDEGEERNRGNFPPRFSGRQFPNYSSELNVNALELEDSALYLCASSLAEQGNTEAFFGQGTRLTVV.

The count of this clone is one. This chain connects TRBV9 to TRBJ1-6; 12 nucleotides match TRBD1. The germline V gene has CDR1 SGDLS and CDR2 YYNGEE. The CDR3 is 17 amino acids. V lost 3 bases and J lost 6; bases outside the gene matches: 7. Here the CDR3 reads CASSGPGQGASNSPLHF. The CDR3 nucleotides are TGTGCCAGCAGCGGTCCGGGACAGGGGGCGAGTAATTCACCCCTCCACTTT.

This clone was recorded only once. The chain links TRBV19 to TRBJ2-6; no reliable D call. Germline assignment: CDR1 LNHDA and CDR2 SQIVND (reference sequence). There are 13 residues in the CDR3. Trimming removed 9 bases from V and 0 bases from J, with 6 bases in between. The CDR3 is CASVYSGANVLTF. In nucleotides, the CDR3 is TGTGCCAGCGTTTACTCTGGGGCCAACGTCCTGACTTTC.

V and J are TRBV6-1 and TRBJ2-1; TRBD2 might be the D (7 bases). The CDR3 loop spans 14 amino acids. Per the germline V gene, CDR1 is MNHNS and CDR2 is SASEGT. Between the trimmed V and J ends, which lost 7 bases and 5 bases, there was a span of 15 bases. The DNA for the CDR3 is TGTGCCAGCAAGGGGGGGGGCGTCCACAATGAGCAGTTCTTC. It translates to CASKGGGVHNEQFF.

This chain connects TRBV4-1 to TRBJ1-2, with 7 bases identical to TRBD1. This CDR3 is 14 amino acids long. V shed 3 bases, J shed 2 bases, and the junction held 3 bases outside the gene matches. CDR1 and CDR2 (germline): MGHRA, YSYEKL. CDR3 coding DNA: TGCGCCAGCAGCCATCAGACAGGGAACTATGGCTACACCTTC. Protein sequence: CASSHQTGNYGYTF.

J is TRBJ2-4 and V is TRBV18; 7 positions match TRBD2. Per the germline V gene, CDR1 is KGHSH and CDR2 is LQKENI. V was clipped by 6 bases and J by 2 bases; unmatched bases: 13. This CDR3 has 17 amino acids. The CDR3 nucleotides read TGTGCCAGCTCTCTAAGCGGGACGGGCGGTACCAAAAACATTCAGTACTTC. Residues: CASSLSGTGGTKNIQYF.

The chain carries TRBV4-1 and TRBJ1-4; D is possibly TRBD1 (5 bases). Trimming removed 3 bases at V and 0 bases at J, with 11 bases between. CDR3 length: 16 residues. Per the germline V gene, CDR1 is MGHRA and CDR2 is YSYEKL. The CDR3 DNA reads TGCGCCAGCAGCCAGGGGCTAGTTGCAACTAATGAAAAACTGTTTTTT. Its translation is CASSQGLVATNEKLFF.

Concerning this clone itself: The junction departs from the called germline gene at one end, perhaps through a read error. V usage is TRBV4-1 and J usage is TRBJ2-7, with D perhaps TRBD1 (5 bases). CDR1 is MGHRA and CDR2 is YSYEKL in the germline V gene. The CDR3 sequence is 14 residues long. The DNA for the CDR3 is TGCGCCAGCAGCGAACCCGTCCAGGGCTACCAGCAGTACTTC. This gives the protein CASSEPVQGYQQYF.

The CDR3 protein is CASSFPQETQYF. In DNA, the CDR3 is TGCGCCAGCAGTTTCCCTCAAGAGACCCAGTACTTC. This chain joins TRBV5-1 and TRBJ2-5; D gene uncertain. Germline CDR1 reads SGHRS; CDR2 reads YFSETQ. Trimming removed 5 bases at V and 2 bases at J, with 7 bases between. The CDR3 extends over 12 amino acids.

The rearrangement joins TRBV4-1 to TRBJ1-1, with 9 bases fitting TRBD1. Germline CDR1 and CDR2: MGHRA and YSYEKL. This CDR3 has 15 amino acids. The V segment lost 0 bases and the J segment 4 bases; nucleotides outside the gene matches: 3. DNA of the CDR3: TGCGCCAGCAGCCAAGATTTGGACAGGGGCACTGAAGCTTTCTTT. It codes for CASSQDLDRGTEAFF.

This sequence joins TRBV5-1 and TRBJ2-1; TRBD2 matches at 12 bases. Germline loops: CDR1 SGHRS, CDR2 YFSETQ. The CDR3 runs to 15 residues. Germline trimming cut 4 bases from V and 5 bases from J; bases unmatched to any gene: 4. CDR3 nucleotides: TGCGCCAGCAGCCAAGGGACTAGCGGGCACAATGAGCAGTTCTTC. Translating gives CASSQGTSGHNEQFF.

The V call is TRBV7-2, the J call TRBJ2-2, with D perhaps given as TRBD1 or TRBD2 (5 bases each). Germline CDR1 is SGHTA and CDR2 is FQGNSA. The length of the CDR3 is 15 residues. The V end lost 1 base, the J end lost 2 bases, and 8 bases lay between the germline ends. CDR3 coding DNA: TGTGCCAGCAGCTTAGGAGGGGTCAACACCGGGGAGCTGTTTTTT. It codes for CASSLGGVNTGELFF.

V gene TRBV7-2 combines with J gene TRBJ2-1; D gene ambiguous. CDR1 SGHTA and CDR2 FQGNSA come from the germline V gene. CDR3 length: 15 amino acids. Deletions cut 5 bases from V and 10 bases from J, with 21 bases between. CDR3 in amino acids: CASSPLTEPKTEQFF. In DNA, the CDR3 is TGTGCCAGCAGCCCCCTAACAGAGCCAAAAACGGAGCAGTTCTTC.

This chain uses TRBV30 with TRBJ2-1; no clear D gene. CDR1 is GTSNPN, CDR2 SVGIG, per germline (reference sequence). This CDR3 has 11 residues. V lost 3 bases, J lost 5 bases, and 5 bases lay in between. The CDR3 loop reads CAWSANNEQFF. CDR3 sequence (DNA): TGTGCCTGGAGCGCAAACAATGAGCAGTTCTTC.

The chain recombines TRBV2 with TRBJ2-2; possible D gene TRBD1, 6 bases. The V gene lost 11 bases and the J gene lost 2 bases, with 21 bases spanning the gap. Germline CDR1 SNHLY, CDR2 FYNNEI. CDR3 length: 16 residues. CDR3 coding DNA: TGTGCCTGCCCACGTGGTGGACAGATAAACACCGGGGAGCTGTTTTTT. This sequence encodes CACPRGGQINTGELFF.

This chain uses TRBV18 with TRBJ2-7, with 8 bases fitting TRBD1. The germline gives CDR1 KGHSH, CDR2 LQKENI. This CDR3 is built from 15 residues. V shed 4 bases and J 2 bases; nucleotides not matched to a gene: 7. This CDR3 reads CASSLGQGYTYEQYF. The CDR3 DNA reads TGTGCCAGCTCACTAGGACAGGGATACACCTACGAGCAGTACTTC.